This T cell receptor (beta chain) derives from a study of graft-versus-host responses after intestinal transplantation. Germline V gives CDR1 SGHNT, CDR2 YYREEE (reference sequence). V was clipped by 4 bases and J by 5 bases; unmatched bases: 15. The CDR3 has 17 residues. In its sample, this clone was seen a few times. Its antigen is currently unknown. Regarding the study as a whole: Early after transplant, HvG declines were associated with peak levels of circulating GvH clones.

Some clones are missing from TCRdb's copy, which holds only in-frame ones; the method was immunoSEQ multiplex PCR. The sample lists fewer than 50,000 clones, approximately 84% seen once, with over 0.4% in the top ten. The sample in question was unstimulated CD4+ T cells sorted from spleen or lymph node cells, obtained before transplant. This TCR derives from a human donor who was the organ donor for an intestinal transplant. The V gene is TRBV5-4, the J gene TRBJ1-1; 9 bases agree with TRBD1. The CDR3 region has the DNA TGTGCCAGCAGCCAGGGACAGGGAAGGAGATGGAGTACTGAAGCTTTCTTT. Its protein is CASSQGQGRRWSTEAFF.